These 4 T cell receptor beta chains were sequenced from one sample in a study of T cell changes during pregnancy in multiple sclerosis. The assay was immunoSEQ multiplex PCR, and TCRdb's table has in-frame clones only and misses some. Of around 43,000 clones in the sample, roughly 87% were seen once. The material was CD4+ T cells from peripheral blood mononuclear cells, obtained in the first trimester of pregnancy. The source of these receptors is a female donor with multiple sclerosis, enrolled in a pregnancy study.

The rearrangement joins TRBV10-3 to TRBJ2-7; perhaps TRBD1 as D (6 bases). Germline CDR1 reads ENHRY; CDR2 reads SYGVKD. CDR3 length equals 14 residues. V lost 2 bases to trimming and J lost 4 bases, with 12 bases between them. In DNA, the CDR3 is TGTGCCATCAGTGAGCCCGGGACACTTTACGAGCAGTACTTC. Translation: CAISEPGTLYEQYF.

The chain employs TRBV7-6 and TRBJ1-1; 9 bases fit TRBD1. Germline values: CDR1 SGHVS, CDR2 FNYEAQ. This CDR3 spans 17 amino acids. Losses at the gene ends were 4 bases for V and 0 bases for J; bases not matched to a gene: 9. CDR3 DNA: TGTGCCAGCAGCTCTTGGACAGGGGTCGCCTTGAACACTGAAGCTTTCTTT. Protein: CASSSWTGVALNTEAFF.

In its sample, this clone ranks as medium-sized. The chain has TRBV4-2 and TRBJ1-2; D unresolved. V lost 3 bases, J lost 7 bases, and 12 bases lay in between. The CDR3 contains 13 residues. From germline, CDR1 is LGHNA and CDR2 YNFKEQ. CDR3 region: CASSQGQDLGYTF. The CDR3, as DNA: TGTGCCAGCAGCCAGGGTCAGGATCTTGGCTACACCTTC.

This clone turned up a few times. The CDR3, as DNA: TGTGCCAGTAGTATCAGCGGGGTCCAAAACACTGAAGCTTTCTTT. This gives the protein CASSISGVQNTEAFF. This chain connects TRBV19 to TRBJ1-1; D unclear. V lost 3 bases to trimming and J lost 2 bases, with 13 bases between them. This CDR3 contains 15 residues. Germline V gene lookup returns CDR1 LNHDA and CDR2 SQIVND (reference sequence).